This T cell receptor (beta chain) was recovered during a study of blood T cell repertoires in COVID-19. Turning to the study itself: Specimens from acute and convalescent COVID-19 originated in the United States, Italy and Spain. T cells, B-cell-depleted T cells, or PBMCs provided the cDNA or gDNA that served as material.

Only in-frame clones appear in the TCRdb table, and some are missing; sequencing was by immunoSEQ multiplex PCR. The repertoire holds approximately 350,000 clones, with about four fifths as singletons. Symptom resolution, clearance, or two negative PCRs marked donors in Cohort 3 as recovered. Germline CDR1 reads SGHNT; CDR2 reads YYREEE (reference sequence). V lost 0 bases, J lost 3 bases, and 2 bases stayed unmatched. This CDR3 contains 16 residues. This clonotype was sampled from a woman aged 45-65 years who had recovered from COVID-19. Material: PBMCs or T cells enriched from blood (not recorded which). The chain carries TRBV5-4 and TRBJ1-4, with 10 bases identical to TRBD1. CDR3 amino acids: CASSLGQGAPNEKLFF. CDR3 DNA: TGTGCCAGCAGCTTGGGACAGGGGGCACCTAATGAAAAACTGTTTTTT. The whole variable domain, filled in from reference TRBV5-4 and TRBJ1-4, reads ETGVTQSPTHLIKTRGQQVTLRCSSQSGHNTVSWYQQALGQGPQFIFQYYREEENGRGNFPPRFSGLQFPNYSSELNVNALELDDSALYLCASSLGQGAPNEKLFFGSGTQLSVL.